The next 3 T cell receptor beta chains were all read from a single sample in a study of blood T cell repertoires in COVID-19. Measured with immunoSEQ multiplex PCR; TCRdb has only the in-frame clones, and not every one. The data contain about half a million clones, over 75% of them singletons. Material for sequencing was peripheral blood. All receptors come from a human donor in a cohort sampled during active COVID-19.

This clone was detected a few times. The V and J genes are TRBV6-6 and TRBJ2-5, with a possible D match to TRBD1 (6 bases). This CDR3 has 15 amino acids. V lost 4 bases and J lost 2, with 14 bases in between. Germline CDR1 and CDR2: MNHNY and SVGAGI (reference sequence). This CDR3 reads CASSFQGTTQETQYF. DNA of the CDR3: TGTGCCAGCAGTTTCCAGGGGACCACGCAAGAGACCCAGTACTTC.

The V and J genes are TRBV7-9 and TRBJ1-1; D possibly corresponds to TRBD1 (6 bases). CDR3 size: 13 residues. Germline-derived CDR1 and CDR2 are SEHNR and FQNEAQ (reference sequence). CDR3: CAADLGANTEAFF. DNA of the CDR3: TGTGCAGCCGATCTGGGGGCCAACACTGAAGCTTTCTTT.

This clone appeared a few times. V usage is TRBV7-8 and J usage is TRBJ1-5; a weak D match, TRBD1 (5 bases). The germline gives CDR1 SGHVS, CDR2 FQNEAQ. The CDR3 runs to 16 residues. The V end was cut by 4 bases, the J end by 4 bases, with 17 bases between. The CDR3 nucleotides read TGTGCCAGCAGCTCCTACCGTTTGGGGGGAAATCAGCCCCAGCATTTT. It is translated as CASSSYRLGGNQPQHF.